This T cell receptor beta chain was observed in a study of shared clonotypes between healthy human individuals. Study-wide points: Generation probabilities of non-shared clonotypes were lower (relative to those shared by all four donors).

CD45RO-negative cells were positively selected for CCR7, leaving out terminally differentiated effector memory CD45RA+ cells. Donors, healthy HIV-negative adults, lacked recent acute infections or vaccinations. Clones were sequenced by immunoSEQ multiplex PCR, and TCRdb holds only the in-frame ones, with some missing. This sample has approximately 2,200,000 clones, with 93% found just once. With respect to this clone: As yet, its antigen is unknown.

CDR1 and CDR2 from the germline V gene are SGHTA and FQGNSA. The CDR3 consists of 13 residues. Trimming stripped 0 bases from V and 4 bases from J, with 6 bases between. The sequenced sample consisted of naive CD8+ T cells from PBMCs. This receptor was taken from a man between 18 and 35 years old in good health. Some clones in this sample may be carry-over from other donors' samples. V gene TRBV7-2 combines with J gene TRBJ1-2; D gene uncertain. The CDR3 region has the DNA TGTGCCAGCAGCTTAGCGCAAACCTATGGCTACACCTTC. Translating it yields CASSLAQTYGYTF.